This T cell receptor beta chain was identified in a study of cytomegalovirus exposure and HLA in healthy donors. Study observations and caveats: It was reportedly the case that the classifier diagnosed cytomegalovirus status with high specificity and sensitivity. Clonal expansion was found to be greater in HLA-associated TCR beta chains than in equally common others in a later analysis. In vitro experiments confirmed that a few CMV-associated chains were specific for CMV antigens. Researchers reported in a later analysis that a missense DCLRE1C variant was tied to TCR beta V- and J-gene trimming.

The V gene's germline CDR1 is MDHEN and CDR2 SYDVKM. The V segment lost 3 bases and the J segment 4 bases; nucleotides outside the gene matches: 5. The CDR3 is made up of 15 amino acids. Primers for the PCR totalled 60 Vbeta and 13 Jbeta. Method: immunoSEQ multiplex PCR; TCRdb's copy keeps in-frame clones and lacks some. Of about 150,000 clones in the sample, about four fifths are singletons; the top ten hold 6.3%. In the case of this clone: As yet, its antigen is unknown.

The specimen sequenced was PBMCs. V gene TRBV28 combines with J gene TRBJ2-5, with 10 bases lining up with TRBD1. The sequence came from a man aged 50 to 59 in good health and CMV-seropositive. The CDR3 nucleotides are TGTGCCAGCAGTTTTCGTGGACAGGGGGGAGAGACCCAGTACTTC. This translates into CASSFRGQGGETQYF.